Shown below are 32 T cell receptor beta chains from a single sample sequenced in a study of Ad26.COV2.S vaccination and SARS-CoV-2 variants. The treatment was: roughly 19 received Ad26.COV2.S at low or high dose, single or two shots; 5 received placebo; per-sample allocation not given. Specimen acquisition occurred on day 63 following the initial vaccine or placebo injection. Clones were sequenced by immunoSEQ multiplex PCR, and TCRdb holds only the in-frame ones, with some missing. Of about 420,000 clones listed, 70% to 90% are singletons. The source material was peripheral blood, sampled in a trial of Ad26.COV2.S vaccine versus placebo. The receptors were sampled from a person aged 18-65 years who received the Ad26.COV2.S COVID-19 vaccine or a placebo.

This chain uses TRBV5-1 with TRBJ2-6, with D unclear. This CDR3 is built from 20 residues. Germline V gives CDR1 SGHRS, CDR2 YFSETQ. V lost 0 bases to trimming and J lost 0 bases, with 19 bases between them. CDR3 region: CASSLAIVKATNSGANVLTF. CDR3 DNA sequence: TGCGCCAGCAGCTTGGCCATTGTTAAGGCTACGAACTCTGGGGCCAACGTCCTGACTTTC.

The gene calls are TRBV5-4 and TRBJ1-2, with 11 nucleotides matching TRBD1. CDR1 SGHNT and CDR2 YYREEE come from the germline V gene (reference sequence). The trim removed 0 bases at V and 6 bases at J, leaving 10 bases unmatched. The CDR3 consists of 17 residues. CDR3 protein: CASSLAGTGGIGNGYTF. CDR3 sequence (DNA): TGTGCCAGCAGCTTGGCGGGGACAGGGGGGATCGGAAATGGCTACACCTTC.

V usage is TRBV7-9 and J usage is TRBJ1-1, with 8 bases identical to TRBD1. The CDR3 has 15 amino acids. Germline V gene lookup returns CDR1 SEHNR and CDR2 FQNEAQ (reference sequence). Trimming at V came to 5 bases and at J to 5 bases, leaving 10 bases not matched to a gene. This chain's CDR3 is CASSATGTGVTEAFF. The CDR3 DNA sequence: TGTGCCAGCAGCGCAACCGGGACAGGTGTTACTGAAGCTTTCTTT.

This rearrangement joins TRBV5-6 to TRBJ2-7; possible D gene TRBD1, 6 bases. This CDR3 has 14 amino acids. Looked up from germline, CDR1 is SGHDT and CDR2 is YYEEEE. V was trimmed by 6 bases and J by 3 bases, leaving 16 bases between them. CDR3 bases: TGTGCCAGCACCGTACAGGGTTTTGTCTACGAGCAGTACTTC. The encoded protein is CASTVQGFVYEQYF.

The genes are TRBV11-2 and TRBJ2-6; no reliable D call. The germline CDR1 and CDR2 sequences are SGHAT and FQNNGV. This CDR3 comprises 14 residues. V shed 5 bases and J shed 3 bases, with 8 bases lying between them. This CDR3 reads CASSRGGGANVLTF. The CDR3 nucleotides read TGTGCCAGCAGCCGAGGTGGTGGGGCCAACGTCCTGACTTTC.

The rearrangement uses TRBV19 and TRBJ2-5; 15 nucleotides line up with TRBD2. V gave up 3 bases and J gave up 6 bases; unmatched junction bases: 8. This CDR3 comprises 17 residues. CDR1 is LNHDA, CDR2 SQIVND, per germline (reference sequence). CDR3 nucleotide sequence: TGTGCCAGTAGTATTGGGACTAGCGGGGGGTTTGCGAAGACCCAGTACTTC. Residues: CASSIGTSGGFAKTQYF.

The rearrangement links TRBV5-1 to TRBJ2-2; 7 positions agree with TRBD1. With 0 bases clipped from V and 6 bases from J, the junction kept 8 bases outside the gene matches. Germline CDR1 is SGHRS and CDR2 is YFSETQ. This CDR3 spans 16 amino acids. Written as DNA, the CDR3 is TGCGCCAGCAGCTTGGAAGGGACAGTTTTATCCGGGGAGCTGTTTTTT. Its protein is CASSLEGTVLSGELFF. The full variable domain, in which reference TRBV5-1 and TRBJ2-2 provide the parts outside the CDR3, is KAGVTQTPRYLIKTRGQQVTLSCSPISGHRSVSWYQQTPGQGLQFLFEYFSETQRNKGNFPGRFSGRQFSNSRSEMNVSTLELGDSALYLCASSLEGTVLSGELFFGEGSRLTVL.

The V call is TRBV27, the J call TRBJ2-1; the match to TRBD2 covers 9 bases. After removal of 5 bases from V and 9 bases from J, the junction contained 5 bases not matched to a gene. The CDR3 has 13 residues. Germline CDR1 reads MNHEY; CDR2 reads SMNVEV (reference sequence). This CDR3 reads CASSPAGGSEQFF. In DNA form, the CDR3 reads TGTGCCAGCAGTCCCGCGGGGGGGAGTGAGCAGTTCTTC.

The gene calls are TRBV28 and TRBJ1-5; D call uncertain. Looked up from germline, CDR1 is MDHEN and CDR2 is SYDVKM. Deletions cut 6 bases from V and 5 bases from J, with 17 bases between. This CDR3 contains 15 residues. In nucleotides, the CDR3 is TGTGCCAGCAGCCACCCGGGCCCCCAGTATCAGCCCCAGCATTTT. Translation gives CASSHPGPQYQPQHF.

The gene calls are TRBV19 and TRBJ2-3, with D possibly matching TRBD1 (5 bases). The CDR3 consists of 13 residues. Germline CDR1 is LNHDA and CDR2 is SQIVND (reference sequence). V was pared by 7 bases and J by 4 bases, with 12 bases between. The DNA of the CDR3 is TGTGCCAGTATACCAAGGGGCTCAGATACGCAGTATTTT. Protein sequence: CASIPRGSDTQYF.

V gene TRBV6-6 combines with J gene TRBJ1-2; 8 bases are shared with TRBD1. Germline V gene data show CDR1 as MNHNY and CDR2 as SVGAGI (reference sequence). V lost 2 bases to trimming and J lost 7 bases; unmatched junction nucleotides: 6. The CDR3 is 14 residues long. DNA of the CDR3: TGTGCCAGCAGTTACCCGGACAGGGAGAGTGGCTACACCTTC. It encodes CASSYPDRESGYTF.

DNA for the CDR3: TGTGCCAGTAGTTATCTGGACAGGGGCAATCAGCCCCAGCATTTT. Encoded protein: CASSYLDRGNQPQHF. This sequence joins TRBV19 and TRBJ1-5; TRBD1 matches at 8 bases. Germline values: CDR1 LNHDA, CDR2 SQIVND (reference sequence). The CDR3 sequence is 15 residues long. After removal of 5 bases from V and 2 bases from J, the junction contained 5 bases not matched to a gene. The whole variable domain, filled in from reference TRBV19 and TRBJ1-5, reads DGGITQSPKYLFRKEGQNVTLSCEQNLNHDAMYWYRQDPGQGLRLIYYSQIVNDFQKGDIAEGYSVSREKKESFPLTVTSAQKNPTAFYLCASSYLDRGNQPQHFGDGTRLSIL.

The DNA for the CDR3 is TGTGCCAGCAGTTACTCGACAGGAGAAGCTTTCTTT. Amino acids: CASSYSTGEAFF. V and J are TRBV6-5 and TRBJ1-1; tentatively, D is TRBD1 (6 bases). The V gene's germline CDR1 is MNHEY and CDR2 SVGAGI. V lost 0 bases and J 8 bases, leaving 7 bases between the germline ends. The CDR3 totals 12 residues.

The rearrangement joins TRBV27 to TRBJ1-2; 7 nucleotides align to TRBD1. The CDR3 runs to 14 residues. V dropped 5 bases and J dropped 2; count of bases not matched to a gene: 5. Germline V gene data show CDR1 as MNHEY and CDR2 as SMNVEV (reference sequence). The CDR3 bases are TGTGCCAGCAGTCCCCAGGGGGAGAACTATGGCTACACCTTC. As protein: CASSPQGENYGYTF.

V is TRBV19 and J is TRBJ1-1; D is ambiguous. Trimming pared 5 bases from V and 0 bases from J, leaving 10 bases between. The CDR3 covers 14 residues. Germline assignment: CDR1 LNHDA and CDR2 SQIVND (reference sequence). CDR3 sequence (DNA): TGTGCCAGTAGTCCAGGACGGTTGAACACTGAAGCTTTCTTT. Its translation is CASSPGRLNTEAFF.

In this sample, this clone turned up once. The chain is built from TRBV12-3 or TRBV12-4 and TRBJ2-4; the D is unclear. The CDR3 consists of 13 residues. The ends were cut back, 3 bases at V and 7 bases at J, with 10 bases in the middle. The chain's CDR3 is CASSLTGPNIQYF. The CDR3, as DNA: TGTGCCAGCAGTTTGACGGGTCCCAACATTCAGTACTTC.

The chain combines TRBV11-3 with TRBJ2-7; D is tentatively TRBD1 or TRBD2 (5 bases each). The CDR3 runs to 13 residues. Germline V gene data show CDR1 as SGHNT and CDR2 as YENEEA. Trimming stripped 4 bases from V and 6 bases from J, with 13 bases between. CDR3 bases: TGTGCCAGCAGCTCGCGGGCCCAGGGCGAGCAGTACTTC. Translating it yields CASSSRAQGEQYF.

V is TRBV24-1 and J is TRBJ2-3; D gene unclear. The CDR3 spans 13 residues. V shed 5 bases and J shed 4 bases, with 9 bases lying between them. The germline V gene has CDR1 KGHDR and CDR2 SFDVKD. The CDR3 coding sequence is TGTGCCACCAGTGTTGGTGGTCCAGATACGCAGTATTTT. This encodes CATSVGGPDTQYF.

The chain employs TRBV5-1 and TRBJ1-1; possibly TRBD1 for D (5 bases). Germline V CDR1 and CDR2: SGHRS, YFSETQ. V lost 4 bases to trimming and J lost 6 bases, with 16 bases between them. This CDR3 is built from 14 residues. In nucleotides, the CDR3 is TGCGCCAGCAGCCCCAATGGGGGGTGGTCTGAAGCTTTCTTT. This encodes CASSPNGGWSEAFF.

This sequence joins TRBV18 and TRBJ2-2, with D perhaps matching TRBD1 (6 bases). This CDR3 is 15 amino acids long. V lost 4 bases, J lost 2 bases, and 11 bases lay in between. Germline V gene sequence: CDR1 KGHSH, CDR2 LQKENI. The CDR3 spells CASSRAGENTGELFF. Written as DNA, the CDR3 is TGTGCCAGCTCACGGGCAGGGGAAAACACCGGGGAGCTGTTTTTT.

A few counts support this clone. This chain links TRBV7-3 with TRBJ2-5, with D perhaps matching TRBD2 (6 bases). Germline CDR1 is SGHTA and CDR2 is FQGTGA. V lost 0 bases to trimming and J lost 2 bases, with 13 bases between them. The CDR3 contains 16 residues. The DNA of the CDR3 is TGTGCCAGCAGCTTAACCCCCGGAGGAGGGCAAGAGACCCAGTACTTC. Protein: CASSLTPGGGQETQYF.

This sequence joins TRBV7-9 and TRBJ1-3; 8 bases match TRBD1. This CDR3 has 16 amino acids. V dropped 5 bases and J dropped 3; count of bases not matched to a gene: 9. Per the germline V gene, CDR1 is SEHNR and CDR2 is FQNEAQ (reference sequence). This CDR3 is CASSPGQGNFGNTIYF. For the CDR3, the DNA is TGTGCCAGCAGCCCAGGACAGGGAAATTTTGGAAACACCATATATTTT.

This chain uses TRBV7-2 with TRBJ2-1; D gene uncertain. This CDR3 is built from 14 residues. The V gene's germline CDR1 is SGHTA and CDR2 FQGNSA. V was cut by 5 bases and J by 2 bases, with 10 bases left in between. The CDR3 region is CASSPEYAYNEQFF. The CDR3 region has the DNA TGTGCCAGCAGCCCTGAGTATGCCTACAATGAGCAGTTCTTC.

The chain combines TRBV7-6 with TRBJ2-7; TRBD2 agrees at 10 bases. CDR1 is SGHVS and CDR2 is FNYEAQ in the germline V gene. The CDR3 totals 14 residues. V shed 5 bases and J 2 bases; nucleotides not matched to a gene: 3. CDR3 loop: CASSLSGGAYEQYF. Here the CDR3 DNA reads TGTGCCAGCAGCCTCAGCGGGGGGGCCTACGAGCAGTACTTC.

This chain joins TRBV7-6 and TRBJ2-7; D gene unclear. CDR3 length: 13 amino acids. V was trimmed by 1 base and J by 1 base, leaving 5 bases between them. Germline loops: CDR1 SGHVS, CDR2 FNYEAQ. DNA of the CDR3: TGTGCCAGCAGCTTAGGTCTTTCCTACGAGCAGTACTTC. Translation gives CASSLGLSYEQYF.

The V call is TRBV5-1, the J call TRBJ2-7, with D maybe TRBD1 (6 bases). This CDR3 is 14 amino acids long. V was clipped by 3 bases and J by 0 bases, with 10 bases between them. Per germline, CDR1 SGHRS and CDR2 YFSETQ. The CDR3 region is CASSSQGTSYEQYF. The CDR3 region has the DNA TGCGCCAGCAGCTCTCAGGGGACCTCCTACGAGCAGTACTTC.

The chain couples TRBV7-3 to TRBJ1-6; the D is unclear. Germline CDR1 is SGHTA and CDR2 is FQGTGA. Trimming removed 2 bases from V and 6 bases from J, with 8 bases in between. The CDR3 sequence is 14 residues long. The CDR3 protein is CASSLSSSNSPLHF. CDR3 sequence (DNA): TGTGCCAGCAGCTTATCGTCATCTAATTCACCCCTCCACTTT.

This chain uses TRBV5-1 with TRBJ2-1; D unclear. Germline loops: CDR1 SGHRS, CDR2 YFSETQ. Trimming left V 0 bases short and J 7 bases short, with 11 bases between. This CDR3 comprises 14 residues. The CDR3 sequence: CASSLVAPKNEQFF. The CDR3, as DNA: TGCGCCAGCAGCTTGGTAGCCCCCAAAAATGAGCAGTTCTTC.

This chain links TRBV5-5 with TRBJ2-7, with D perhaps TRBD1 or TRBD2 (5 bases each). There are 15 residues in the CDR3. V was shortened by 3 bases and J by 2 bases, with 15 bases between the two germline ends. Germline lookup yields CDR1 SGHKS and CDR2 YYEKEE (reference sequence). The DNA for the CDR3 is TGTGCCAGCAGCTGGGGACGACAGACCCCCTACGAGCAGTACTTC. Translation: CASSWGRQTPYEQYF.

This chain connects TRBV2 to TRBJ2-5; the D gene is possibly TRBD2 (6 bases). CDR1 is SNHLY and CDR2 is FYNNEI in the germline V gene. This CDR3 is built from 13 residues. Trimming pared 0 bases from V and 4 bases from J, leaving 6 bases between. In DNA, the CDR3 is TGTGCCAGCAGTGAAGCGCGGGGAGAGACCCAGTACTTC. Encoded protein: CASSEARGETQYF.

J is TRBJ2-3 and V is TRBV25-1; 10 positions match TRBD1. The CDR3 length is 18 residues. Germline V gene data show CDR1 as MGHDK and CDR2 as SYGVNS. V lost 1 base, J lost 5 bases, and 12 bases stayed unmatched. Written as DNA, the CDR3 is TGTGCCAGCAGTGAATTTTGGGGTAGAGGACAGGGGGAAGATACGCAGTATTTT. Its protein is CASSEFWGRGQGEDTQYF.

The V call is TRBV5-5, the J call TRBJ2-1; D might be TRBD2 (6 bases). V was trimmed by 0 bases and J by 0 bases, leaving 7 bases between them. This CDR3 contains 15 residues. Germline CDR1 reads SGHKS; CDR2 reads YYEKEE (reference sequence). CDR3 sequence: CASSLETSSYNEQFF. CDR3 sequence (DNA): TGTGCCAGCAGCTTGGAGACTAGCTCCTACAATGAGCAGTTCTTC.